A selection of T cell receptor beta chains follows, all from one sample in a study. TCRdb re-called the 5' RACE reads through MiXCR, storing one row per CDR3 protein. The table records some 44,000 distinct CDR3 sequences, roughly a fifth of them present only once. Sequenced: Tregs sorted from blood. The receptors derive from a female donor with breast cancer. CDR3s include the opening cysteine and the closing phenylalanine or tryptophan. A row's size may be missing; if present it is once, few, many or a size class.

few TRBJ2-7 TRBV4-2 CASSQDARAYEQYF
few TRBJ2-1 TRBV4-2 CASSRATSGANEQFF
- TRBJ2-7 TRBV20-1 CSANQLAGVLSYEQYF
- TRBJ1-2 TRBV10-3 CAILTPGDRGYTF
few TRBJ2-1 TRBV9 CASSSRTSGTNEQFF
few TRBJ2-2 TRBV29-1 CSVSGNTGELFF
few TRBJ2-4 TRBV7-9 CASSSPTEGNIQYF
many TRBJ1-2 TRBV20-1 CSARDGQIYGYTF
many TRBJ2-7 TRBV4-1 CASSQDRADRRGEQYF
- TRBJ2-3 TRBV7-8 CASSFGGAASGGTDTQYF
few TRBJ2-1 TRBV5-6 CASSLTVLNEQFF